Presented here are 16 T cell receptor beta chains from one specimen sequenced in a study of T cells in Graves' hyperthyroidism and ophthalmopathy. Researchers amplified the TCR beta CDR3 regions from RNA transcripts. The primer set for the first-round RT-PCR of the TCR CDR3 was HTBI. In TCRdb, the multiplex PCR reads were re-called with MiXCR into one record per CDR3 protein. The data hold 200,000 to 250,000 distinct CDR3 sequences, with approximately 23% observed a single time. The sequenced sample consisted of blood. The receptors shown here come from a woman between 40 and 50 years old with Graves' ophthalmopathy.

This clonotype came up many times. The V gene is TRBV27, the J gene TRBJ2-5; 13 bases are shared with TRBD2. The germline V gene encodes CDR1 MNHEY and CDR2 SMNVEV (reference sequence). This CDR3 has 16 amino acids. Trimming removed 5 bases from V and 4 bases from J; junction bases left unmatched: 7. CDR3 bases: TGTGCCAGCAGTCCCCAGGGACTAGCGGGACCAGAGACCCAGTACTTC. Amino acid sequence: CASSPQGLAGPETQYF.

This clonotype was recorded many times. The chain has TRBV7-8 and TRBJ2-7; TRBD2 matches at 7 bases. From germline, CDR1 is SGHVS and CDR2 FQNEAQ. CDR3 length: 13 amino acids. The ends lost 8 bases at V and 0 bases at J; junction bases unmatched: 4. The CDR3 here is CASQREGSYEQYF. The CDR3, as DNA: TGTGCCAGCCAGAGGGAGGGCTCCTACGAGCAGTACTTC.

This clonotype was counted ten times or more. The junction departs from the called germline gene at one end, perhaps through a read error. The rearrangement joins TRBV27 to TRBJ2-1; maybe TRBD2 (6 bases). CDR1 is MNHEY and CDR2 is SMNVEV in the germline V gene (reference sequence). The CDR3 runs 16 residues. The CDR3 loop reads CASRLWGEWAYNEQFF. CDR3 sequence (DNA): TGTGCCAGCCGTTTATGGGGGGAGTGGGCCTACAATGAGCAGTTCTTC.

The table lists this clonotype with many counts. The CDR3 sequence: CASSFSGTGELFF. The DNA for the CDR3 is TGTGCCAGTAGTTTCAGCGGCACCGGGGAGCTGTTTTTT. The chain combines TRBV19 with TRBJ2-2; tentatively, D is TRBD2 (5 bases). CDR3 length equals 13 residues. Germline assignment: CDR1 LNHDA and CDR2 SQIVND (reference sequence). V was cut by 5 bases and J by 4 bases, with 8 bases left in between.

This clonotype was seen at least ten times. The rearrangement links TRBV19 to TRBJ1-5, with a weak D call TRBD1 (5 bases). The CDR3 is 16 amino acids. In germline, CDR1 is LNHDA, CDR2 SQIVND (reference sequence). Trimming shortened V by 7 bases and J by 4 bases, and 20 bases separated the two germline ends. Here the CDR3 reads CASKTSWGGLNQPQHF. As DNA, the CDR3 is TGTGCCAGTAAAACCAGTTGGGGGGGGTTAAATCAGCCCCAGCATTTT.

This clonotype was seen many times. This sequence joins TRBV5-1 and TRBJ1-3; D is unresolved. The CDR3 is made up of 15 amino acids. Looked up from germline, CDR1 is SGHRS and CDR2 is YFSETQ. V lost 4 bases and J lost 0, with 11 bases in between. DNA for the CDR3: TGCGCCAGCAGCCCGACCGACACCTCTGGAAACACCATATATTTT. This gives the protein CASSPTDTSGNTIYF.

About this clonotype: One end of the junction varies from germline; a read error may be responsible. The V and J genes are TRBV4-1 and TRBJ2-2, with D uncertain. Germline V gives CDR1 MGHRA, CDR2 YSYEKL. The CDR3 length is 17 residues. CDR3 residues: CASSQAINGRGTGELFF. DNA of the CDR3: TGTGCCAGCAGCCAAGCCATTAACGGGCGAGGCACCGGGGAGCTGTTTTTT.

This clonotype has a count of ten or more. The CDR3 region has the DNA TGTGCCAGCAGCCAAGGCCCGGGACCCAAAGAGACCCAGTACTTC. Translating it yields CASSQGPGPKETQYF. The chain uses TRBV4-2 and TRBJ2-5, with D perhaps being TRBD1 or TRBD2 (5 bases each). The CDR3 is 15 residues long. V was trimmed by 1 base and J by 3 bases, leaving 12 bases between them. Germline CDR1 and CDR2: LGHNA and YNFKEQ.

Ten or more counts support this clonotype. This CDR3 is CASSVQGAGANVLTF. In DNA, the CDR3 is TGTGCCAGCAGCGTACAGGGTGCTGGGGCCAACGTCCTGACTTTC. This chain uses TRBV9 with TRBJ2-6; D perhaps matches TRBD1 (5 bases). The V end lost 1 base, the J end lost 2 bases, and 7 bases lay between the germline ends. The CDR3 runs to 15 residues. Looked up from germline, CDR1 is SGDLS and CDR2 is YYNGEE.

The table lists this clonotype with many counts. The chain has TRBV10-3 and TRBJ2-2; 9 nucleotides match TRBD1. CDR1 and CDR2 from the germline V gene are ENHRY and SYGVKD. With 6 bases clipped from V and 0 bases from J, the junction kept 2 bases outside the gene matches. The CDR3 has 15 residues. The CDR3 nucleotides are TGTGCCATCAGGACAGGGGGGTCGAACACCGGGGAGCTGTTTTTT. Translated: CAIRTGGSNTGELFF.

This clonotype has a count of ten or more. CDR3 protein: CSARTGGLYGYTF. The CDR3 DNA reads as TGCAGTGCTCGGACAGGGGGTCTCTATGGCTACACCTTC. The chain combines TRBV20-1 with TRBJ1-2; 10 positions agree with TRBD1. The CDR3 consists of 13 residues. Unmatched junction bases numbered 4, after V lost 5 bases and J lost 4 bases. Per germline, CDR1 DFQATT and CDR2 SNEGSKA (reference sequence).

This clonotype was seen ten or more times. CDR3 loop: CASSWTGMNEQYF. The CDR3 DNA is TGTGCCAGCAGTTGGACAGGGATGAACGAGCAGTACTTC. The rearrangement links TRBV27 to TRBJ2-7, with TRBD1 identical over 8 bases. The CDR3 runs 13 residues. J gave up 5 bases and V 4 bases, and 4 bases lay outside the gene matches. Germline CDR1 and CDR2: MNHEY and SMNVEV (reference sequence).

Many counts were recorded for this clonotype. The chain recombines TRBV24-1 with TRBJ2-7; tentatively, D is TRBD1 (6 bases). CDR3 length: 13 amino acids. The V gene's germline CDR1 is KGHDR and CDR2 SFDVKD. With 2 bases removed from V and 6 bases from J, the gap between germline ends came to 10 bases. This CDR3 is CATSDYPGAEQYF. CDR3 in DNA: TGTGCCACCAGTGATTACCCAGGGGCCGAGCAGTACTTC.

This clonotype was seen many times. The rearrangement joins TRBV6-5 to TRBJ1-1; D is uncertain. Trimming took off 7 bases at V and 2 bases at J, with 8 bases between the two ends. This CDR3 is 12 amino acids long. Germline CDR1 is MNHEY and CDR2 is SVGAGI. The CDR3 region is CASKDLNTEAFF. CDR3 nucleotides: TGTGCCAGCAAGGACCTAAACACTGAAGCTTTCTTT.

In its sample, this clonotype was seen many times. The chain employs TRBV12-3 or TRBV12-4 and TRBJ2-5; D gene unclear. The V end lost 7 bases, the J end lost 0 bases, and 6 bases lay between the germline ends. The CDR3 sequence is 12 residues long. CDR3 in amino acids: CASNSNQETQYF. CDR3 nucleotides: TGTGCCAGCAATTCCAACCAAGAGACCCAGTACTTC.

The table lists this clonotype with many counts. This chain joins TRBV20-1 and TRBJ2-7, with D unresolved. CDR3 length: 14 amino acids. V was shortened by 0 bases and J by 0 bases, with 9 bases between the two germline ends. The V gene's germline CDR1 is DFQATT and CDR2 SNEGSKA (reference sequence). CDR3 nucleotide sequence: TGCAGTGCTAGAGATCCCGGCAGCTCCTACGAGCAGTACTTC. Its translation: CSARDPGSSYEQYF.